The next 23 T cell receptor beta chains were all read from a single sample in a study of human T cells and chemical hapten exposure (dated by TCRdb to the early 2020s). Interpreted using the paper, the time point label stands for: patch test 3, about 24 weeks after DPC sensitization. In light of the paper, this sample's treatment or condition label describes: therapeutic diphenylcyclopropenone sensitization with weekly scalp DPC. The library was made by RACE. Sequencing was carried out with a NextSeq 500. The raw public data were reprocessed by TCRdb itself: fastp quality trimming at Q25, MiXCR clonotype calling, in-frame beta chains only. CDR3 protein sequences are deduplicated, and each keeps its most common genes and DNA. This sample lists about 120,000 distinct CDR3 sequences; about 11% were detected once. The ten largest clones represent under 2.5% of the sample. This specimen consisted of whole blood, obtained in connection with sensitization to the hapten diphenylcyclopropenone (DPC). Receptors were obtained from a woman in her forties or fifties with alopecia areata. Some clones in this sample may be carry-over from other donors' samples.

The chain uses TRBV27 and TRBJ2-7; no definite D call. Germline V gives CDR1 MNHEY, CDR2 SMNVEV (reference sequence). Trimming took off 2 bases at V and 4 bases at J, with 9 bases between the two ends. The CDR3 is made up of 13 amino acids. The CDR3 nucleotides are TGTGCCAGCAGTTTACGGGTTGGGTACGAGCAGTACTTC. It translates to CASSLRVGYEQYF.

The chain couples TRBV12-3 or TRBV12-4 to TRBJ2-1; 7 bases match TRBD2. The CDR3 is 18 residues long. The junction had 18 bases not matched to a gene; V was cut back by 4 bases and J by 6 bases. In DNA form, the CDR3 reads TGTGCCAGCAGTTCCAAACCCCCTGGCGGGAGCGCAAGCAATGAGCAGTTCTTC. Its translation is CASSSKPPGGSASNEQFF.

The sample holds many counts of this clonotype. This sequence joins TRBV20-1 and TRBJ1-2, with a tentative D call TRBD1 (5 bases). The CDR3 is made up of 15 amino acids. The germline V and J ends were trimmed by 3 bases and 4 bases, with 18 bases remaining between them. The V gene's germline CDR1 is DFQATT and CDR2 SNEGSKA (reference sequence). This CDR3 reads CSASPGREVSYGYTF. The CDR3 bases are TGCAGTGCTAGTCCGGGCAGGGAGGTATCCTATGGCTACACCTTC.

A few counts support this clonotype. CDR3 residues: CASSSRSTYNEQFF. CDR3 in DNA: TGTGCCAGCAGCTCCAGATCTACTTACAATGAGCAGTTCTTC. The rearrangement uses TRBV7-2 and TRBJ2-1; unclear D gene. The V gene lost 4 bases and the J gene lost 4 bases, with 11 bases spanning the gap. The germline gives CDR1 SGHTA, CDR2 FQGNSA. The CDR3 length is 14 residues.

In this sample, this clonotype turned up a few times. This rearrangement joins TRBV7-2 to TRBJ1-2, with D unclear. V gave up 5 bases and J gave up 4 bases, with 8 bases separating them. This CDR3 contains 12 residues. CDR1 and CDR2 (germline): SGHTA, FQGNSA. The chain's CDR3 is CASSPDTYGYTF. Here the CDR3 DNA reads TGTGCCAGCAGCCCCGACACCTATGGCTACACCTTC.

The chain has TRBV12-3 or TRBV12-4 and TRBJ2-2; D is unclear. The CDR3 has 14 residues. Deletions cut 6 bases from V and 1 base from J, with 9 bases between. In DNA, the CDR3 is TGTGCCAGCAGCCCCATAGGGAACACCGGGGAGCTGTTTTTT. The encoded protein is CASSPIGNTGELFF.

This clonotype was seen a few times. V usage is TRBV29-1 and J usage is TRBJ1-2; D remains ambiguous. This CDR3 spans 12 amino acids. Between the trimmed V and J ends, which lost 1 base and 4 bases, there was a span of 7 bases. CDR1 SQVTM and CDR2 ANQGSEA come from the germline V gene. The CDR3 loop reads CSVEGRSYGYTF. CDR3 nucleotide sequence: TGCAGCGTTGAAGGGAGGAGCTATGGCTACACCTTC. The full variable domain, with the rest looked up from reference TRBV29-1 and TRBJ1-2, is SAVISQKPSRDICQRGTSLTIQCQVDSQVTMMFWYRQQPGQSLTLIATANQGSEATYESGFVIDKFPISRPNLTFSTLTVSNMSPEDSSIYLCSVEGRSYGYTFGSGTRLTVV.

This clonotype was counted only a few times. The chain recombines TRBV7-9 with TRBJ1-6; 7 bases fit TRBD1. The trim removed 6 bases at V and 10 bases at J, leaving 6 bases unmatched. Germline CDR1 is SEHNR and CDR2 is FQNEAQ (reference sequence). This CDR3 is built from 13 residues. DNA of the CDR3: TGTGCCAGCAGACCTCCGACAGGGTCACCCCTCCACTTT. It yields the protein CASRPPTGSPLHF.

This clonotype was observed at least ten times. The chain employs TRBV6-5 and TRBJ2-3, with TRBD2 as a possible D gene (5 bases). The CDR3 totals 15 residues. Germline CDR1 MNHEY, CDR2 SVGAGI. Trimming pared 7 bases from V and 0 bases from J, leaving 14 bases between. The CDR3 region has the DNA TGTGCCAGCAAAGGAGACTACTCTAGCACAGATACGCAGTATTTT. Translating gives CASKGDYSSTDTQYF.

V gene TRBV3-1 combines with J gene TRBJ1-5, with a tentative D call TRBD1 (5 bases). The CDR3 runs 15 residues. Germline loops: CDR1 LGHDT, CDR2 YNNKEL (reference sequence). Between the trimmed V and J ends, which lost 2 bases and 3 bases, there was a span of 11 bases. This chain's CDR3 is CASSQNRQPNQPQHF. Here the CDR3 DNA reads TGTGCCAGCAGCCAAAATAGACAGCCCAATCAGCCCCAGCATTTT.

This clonotype was recorded a few times. J is TRBJ2-1 and V is TRBV15; no clear D gene. The germline V gene has CDR1 LNHNV and CDR2 YYDKDF (reference sequence). V lost 3 bases and J 10 bases, leaving 7 bases between the germline ends. The CDR3 contains 11 residues. The CDR3 sequence is CATSSGWEQFF. CDR3 coding DNA: TGTGCCACCAGCAGTGGCTGGGAGCAGTTCTTC.

The chain uses TRBV4-1 and TRBJ2-3; D possibly matches TRBD1 or TRBD2 (6 bases each). Germline V gene lookup returns CDR1 MGHRA and CDR2 YSYEKL. The V end was cut by 0 bases, the J end by 2 bases, with 18 bases between. The CDR3 is 18 residues long. This CDR3 reads CASSQDPQRGEFTDTQYF. In DNA form, the CDR3 reads TGCGCCAGCAGCCAAGACCCCCAAAGGGGGGAGTTCACAGATACGCAGTATTTT.

This clonotype came up a few times. The chain has TRBV7-9 and TRBJ1-6, with D possibly matching TRBD1 (6 bases). This CDR3 has 14 residues. V was cut by 5 bases and J by 7 bases, with 12 bases left in between. CDR1 and CDR2 (germline): SEHNR, FQNEAQ (reference sequence). The CDR3, as DNA: TGTGCCAGCAGCAGGGGGGGGCGAAATTCACCCCTCCACTTT. It is translated as CASSRGGRNSPLHF.

This clonotype turned up a few times. The CDR3 DNA reads as TGTGCCAGCAGCCCCACCTACAATGAGCAGTTCTTC. Its protein is CASSPTYNEQFF. The rearrangement links TRBV28 to TRBJ2-1; D uncertain. V was pared by 6 bases and J by 2 bases, with 5 bases between. Per the germline V gene, CDR1 is MDHEN and CDR2 is SYDVKM. The length of the CDR3 is 12 residues. The complete variable domain, with remaining parts taken from reference TRBV28 and TRBJ2-1, reads DVKVTQSSRYLVKRTGEKVFLECVQDMDHENMFWYRQDPGLGLRLIYFSYDVKMKEKGDIPEGYSVSREKKERFSLILESASTNQTSMYLCASSPTYNEQFFGPGTRLTVL.

This clonotype has just a few counts. The chain links TRBV10-3 to TRBJ2-7; 7 bases align to TRBD1. Germline trimming cut 4 bases from V and 5 bases from J; bases unmatched to any gene: 2. The germline CDR1 and CDR2 sequences are ENHRY and SYGVKD. This CDR3 has 12 amino acids. Written as DNA, the CDR3 is TGTGCCATCAGTGCGCAGGGGGACGAGCAGTACTTC. It translates to CAISAQGDEQYF.

Many counts were recorded for this clonotype. The chain uses TRBV5-1 and TRBJ2-1; D might be TRBD1 or TRBD2, each matching 5 bases. Trimming removed 3 bases from V and 9 bases from J, with 19 bases in between. Germline loops: CDR1 SGHRS, CDR2 YFSETQ. The CDR3 runs to 15 residues. The CDR3 is CASSSQSLGALEQFF. The CDR3 nucleotides read TGCGCCAGCAGCTCCCAGTCCCTCGGGGCACTTGAGCAGTTCTTC.

The chain carries TRBV12-3 or TRBV12-4 and TRBJ1-1, with 8 positions matching TRBD1. CDR3 size: 13 residues. The V segment lost 3 bases and the J segment 6 bases; nucleotides outside the gene matches: 3. This CDR3 reads CASSLTGDAEAFF. As DNA, the CDR3 is TGTGCCAGCAGTTTGACAGGGGACGCTGAAGCTTTCTTT.

This clonotype has only a few counts. The chain combines TRBV29-1 with TRBJ2-5; D could derive from TRBD1 or TRBD2 (6 bases each). With 4 bases removed from V and 2 bases from J, the gap between germline ends came to 8 bases. This CDR3 comprises 12 residues. The V gene's germline CDR1 is SQVTM and CDR2 ANQGSEA. The CDR3 sequence is CSVVGGQETQYF. CDR3 DNA: TGCAGCGTTGTAGGGGGGCAAGAGACCCAGTACTTC.

CDR3 nucleotides: TGTGCCAGCAGCTTAAGGTGGCGCTCTGGGGCCAACGTCCTGACTTTC. Translating gives CASSLRWRSGANVLTF. The chain combines TRBV7-8 with TRBJ2-6; D is undetermined. Trimming removed 2 bases from V and 0 bases from J, with 8 bases in between. The CDR3 is 16 amino acids. Germline V lookup: CDR1 SGHVS, CDR2 FQNEAQ.

J is TRBJ2-7 and V is TRBV7-6, with 11 bases aligning to TRBD1. The trim removed 5 bases at V and 4 bases at J, leaving 10 bases unmatched. The CDR3 contains 16 residues. Germline values: CDR1 SGHVS, CDR2 FNYEAQ. The CDR3 loop reads CASSLSGGQGVYEQYF. The CDR3 nucleotides are TGTGCCAGCAGCCTCTCTGGGGGACAGGGGGTTTACGAGCAGTACTTC.

This clonotype occurred many times. The V call is TRBV20-1, the J call TRBJ2-1; 10 bases fit TRBD2. Germline V CDR1 and CDR2: DFQATT, SNEGSKA (reference sequence). With V trimmed by 3 bases and J by 0 bases, 5 bases remained unmatched. The CDR3 has 16 amino acids. CDR3 nucleotides: TGCAGTGCTAGTGCGGCTAGCGGGAGCTCCTACAATGAGCAGTTCTTC. Translation gives CSASAASGSSYNEQFF.

This clonotype was detected many times. This chain joins TRBV12-3 or TRBV12-4 and TRBJ1-5; D is uncertain. The CDR3 is 14 amino acids. Trimming took off 6 bases at V and 9 bases at J, with 18 bases between the two ends. CDR3: CASSRARTNVPQHF. For the CDR3, the DNA is TGTGCCAGCAGCCGCGCAAGAACTAATGTGCCCCAGCATTTT.

The gene calls are TRBV27 and TRBJ1-5; 9 nucleotides agree with TRBD1. Germline V gene lookup returns CDR1 MNHEY and CDR2 SMNVEV (reference sequence). The CDR3 is 16 amino acids. J lost 5 bases, V lost 4 bases, and 9 bases had no gene match. The CDR3: CASSSGQGRNHQPQHF. The CDR3 nucleotides are TGTGCCAGCAGTTCAGGACAGGGGAGGAACCATCAGCCCCAGCATTTT.